This is a list of T cell receptor beta chains from one sample in a study of T cell responses to AZD1222 COVID-19 vaccine. The protocol was immunoSEQ multiplex PCR, while the TCRdb copy is restricted to in-frame clones and leaves out a portion. The repertoire has approximately 130,000 clones, 92% of them found once; the top ten carry about 1.1%. Here the sequenced sample was peripheral blood, taken on day 0 of AZD1222 vaccination. The receptors stem from an adult in good health. The CDR3 runs from the conserved cysteine through the conserved F or W. A D gene is named only where the DNA matches it firmly. The listing skips clone size in some rows; elsewhere it reads once, few, many or a size class.

j_gene: TRBJ2-1
abundance: .
v_gene: TRBV7-9
len: 14
d_gene: .
CDR3aa: CASSLELAYNEQFF
CDR3nt: TGTGCCAGCAGCTTGGAACTAGCTTACAATGAGCAGTTCTTC

j_gene: TRBJ2-1
abundance: .
v_gene: TRBV7-3
len: 20
d_gene: .
CDR3aa: CASSVMGATPPLSSYNEQFF
CDR3nt: TGTGCCAGCAGCGTTATGGGGGCGACCCCACCACTCAGCTCCTACAATGAGCAGTTCTTC

j_gene: TRBJ2-3
abundance: .
v_gene: TRBV5-1
len: 14
d_gene: TRBD1
CDR3aa: CASRQGEGTDTQYF
CDR3nt: TGCGCCAGCAGACAGGGGGAGGGCACAGATACGCAGTATTTT

j_gene: TRBJ2-7
abundance: .
v_gene: TRBV19
len: 15
d_gene: .
CDR3aa: CASSIGGGVGYEQYF
CDR3nt: TGTGCCAGTAGTATAGGAGGGGGAGTCGGGTACGAGCAGTACTTC

j_gene: TRBJ1-2
abundance: once
v_gene: TRBV10-1
len: 10
d_gene: .
CDR3aa: CASESVGYTF
CDR3nt: TGCGCCAGCGAGTCGGTCGGCTACACCTTC

j_gene: TRBJ1-5
abundance: .
v_gene: TRBV28
len: 17
d_gene: TRBD1
CDR3aa: CASSILSPGTGGQPQHF
CDR3nt: TGTGCCAGCAGTATACTTAGTCCGGGGACAGGTGGGCAGCCCCAGCATTTT

j_gene: TRBJ1-2
abundance: .
v_gene: TRBV6-1
len: 12
d_gene: .
CDR3aa: CASSESRYGYTF
CDR3nt: TGTGCCAGCAGTGAAAGCCGATATGGCTACACCTTC

j_gene: TRBJ1-2
abundance: .
v_gene: TRBV28
len: 14
d_gene: .
CDR3aa: CASSLFAGRRGYTF
CDR3nt: TGTGCCAGCAGTTTATTTGCAGGAAGGAGAGGCTACACCTTC

j_gene: TRBJ2-5
abundance: .
v_gene: TRBV27
len: 12
d_gene: .
CDR3aa: CASRSGRETQYF
CDR3nt: TGTGCCAGCAGAAGCGGAAGGGAGACCCAGTACTTC

j_gene: TRBJ1-3
abundance: .
v_gene: TRBV3-1/TRBV3-2
len: 14
d_gene: .
CDR3aa: CASSQIGQGNTIYF
CDR3nt: TGTGCCAGCAGCCAAATAGGACAGGGAAACACCATATATTTT

j_gene: TRBJ2-3
abundance: .
v_gene: TRBV6-6
len: 17
d_gene: TRBD2
CDR3aa: CASSPTTSGSWTDTQYF
CDR3nt: TGTGCCAGCAGTCCTACGACTAGCGGGAGCTGGACAGATACGCAGTATTTT

j_gene: TRBJ1-2
abundance: .
v_gene: TRBV19
len: 14
d_gene: .
CDR3aa: CASTDFGRGYGYTF
CDR3nt: TGTGCCAGTACCGACTTCGGCAGGGGTTATGGCTACACCTTC

j_gene: TRBJ2-7
abundance: once
v_gene: TRBV28
len: 14
d_gene: TRBD2
CDR3aa: CASSLGTSLYEQYF
CDR3nt: TGTGCCAGCAGTTTAGGGACTAGCCTCTACGAGCAGTACTTC

j_gene: TRBJ2-2
abundance: .
v_gene: TRBV4-2
len: 17
d_gene: TRBD1
CDR3aa: CASSQDSTGANTGELFF
CDR3nt: TGTGCCAGCAGCCAAGACTCCACAGGGGCGAACACCGGGGAGCTGTTTTTT

j_gene: TRBJ1-2
abundance: .
v_gene: TRBV6-6
len: 13
d_gene: .
CDR3aa: CASSLRRDYGYTF
CDR3nt: TGTGCCAGCAGTTTGCGAAGGGACTATGGCTACACCTTC

j_gene: TRBJ2-7
abundance: .
v_gene: TRBV5-1
len: 14
d_gene: .
CDR3aa: CASSLGGQIYEQYF
CDR3nt: TGCGCCAGCAGCTTGGGTGGGCAGATCTACGAGCAGTACTTC

j_gene: TRBJ1-2
abundance: .
v_gene: TRBV5-1
len: 13
d_gene: TRBD1
CDR3aa: CASRPDREHGYTF
CDR3nt: TGCGCCAGCAGACCCGACAGGGAACATGGCTACACCTTC

j_gene: TRBJ2-2
abundance: .
v_gene: TRBV19
len: 13
d_gene: .
CDR3aa: CASSRDETGELFF
CDR3nt: TGTGCCAGTAGTCGGGACGAGACCGGGGAGCTGTTTTTT

j_gene: TRBJ1-4
abundance: .
v_gene: TRBV29-1
len: 15
d_gene: .
CDR3aa: CSVKFGVESFEKLFF
CDR3nt: TGCAGCGTTAAATTTGGGGTCGAGTCTTTTGAAAAACTGTTTTTT

j_gene: TRBJ2-1
abundance: .
v_gene: TRBV28
len: 17
d_gene: .
CDR3aa: CASRNPSTGGIYNEQFF
CDR3nt: TGTGCCAGCAGGAATCCCTCGACGGGGGGCATTTACAATGAGCAGTTCTTC

j_gene: TRBJ2-7
abundance: .
v_gene: TRBV6-5
len: 14
d_gene: TRBD2
CDR3aa: CASSVTSGNDEQYF
CDR3nt: TGTGCCAGCAGCGTAACTAGCGGGAACGACGAGCAGTACTTC

j_gene: TRBJ2-1
abundance: once
v_gene: TRBV5-1
len: 13
d_gene: .
CDR3aa: CASSLGSGREQFF
CDR3nt: TGCGCCAGCAGCTTGGGGTCTGGCCGGGAGCAGTTCTTC

j_gene: TRBJ2-1
abundance: .
v_gene: TRBV18
len: 15
d_gene: .
CDR3aa: CASSPSRSFYNEQFF
CDR3nt: TGTGCCAGCTCACCTAGCAGAAGCTTCTACAATGAGCAGTTCTTC